The 6 T cell receptor beta chains presented below share a single source sample, sequenced in a study of response to subunit inactivated influenza vaccine. TCRdb reprocessed the RT-PCR reads with MiXCR, giving one entry per CDR3 protein. This sample has 500,000 to 600,000 distinct CDR3 sequences, with about 11% found just once. The same data also went into a second study, on T cells expressing NK-cell markers. That report notes: The authors made TCR beta cDNA libraries by 5'RACE template switching. This switching added a universal primer site and UMIs.

This specimen was PBMCs from blood, taken on the day of vaccination. The receptor set was obtained from a man in his fifties who received an inactivated influenza vaccine.

The V gene is TRBV5-1, the J gene TRBJ2-1; the match to TRBD2 covers 11 bases. Germline lookup yields CDR1 SGHRS and CDR2 YFSETQ. The trim removed 1 base at V and 6 bases at J, leaving 12 bases unmatched. The CDR3 runs to 18 residues. The CDR3 bases are TGCGCCAGCAGCTTGCCAACTAGCGGGAGTATTGGGACCAATGAGCAGTTCTTC. This codes for CASSLPTSGSIGTNEQFF.

CDR3 region: CSVFGGRATYNEQFF. The CDR3, as DNA: TGCAGTGTTTTCGGCGGGAGGGCCACCTACAATGAGCAGTTCTTC. The chain couples TRBV20-1 to TRBJ2-1; TRBD2 matches at 9 bases. CDR3 length equals 15 residues. Unmatched junction bases numbered 9, after V lost 7 bases and J lost 2 bases. Per the germline V gene, CDR1 is DFQATT and CDR2 is SNEGSKA (reference sequence).

The chain has TRBV19 and TRBJ2-1, with D perhaps being TRBD1 or TRBD2 (6 bases each). The CDR3 is made up of 14 amino acids. With 8 bases removed from V and 6 bases from J, the gap between germline ends came to 17 bases. Germline V gene lookup returns CDR1 LNHDA and CDR2 SQIVND (reference sequence). The CDR3 reads CASALGGGVNEQFF. The CDR3 DNA reads TGTGCCAGTGCCCTGGGGGGCGGGGTCAATGAGCAGTTCTTC.

At least ten counts were recorded for this clonotype. The CDR3 spells CASSLSAGFKTQYF. The CDR3 DNA sequence: TGTGCCAGCAGTTTATCAGCAGGGTTTAAGACCCAGTACTTC. The chain couples TRBV27 to TRBJ2-5; a possible D gene is TRBD1 (5 bases). V lost 0 bases and J lost 6, with 11 bases in between. This CDR3 comprises 14 residues. CDR1 MNHEY and CDR2 SMNVEV come from the germline V gene (reference sequence).

Only a few counts were recorded for this clonotype. The chain recombines TRBV7-9 with TRBJ2-1, with 8 nucleotides matching TRBD1. Looked up from germline, CDR1 is SEHNR and CDR2 is FQNEAQ (reference sequence). The CDR3 contains 15 residues. The V gene end was trimmed by 1 base and the J gene end by 8 bases; junction bases not matched to a gene: 7. The CDR3 loop is CASSLVRTGYDEQFF. CDR3 sequence (DNA): TGTGCCAGCAGCTTAGTACGGACAGGGTATGATGAGCAGTTCTTC.

This rearrangement joins TRBV12-3 or TRBV12-4 to TRBJ1-5; possible D gene TRBD1, 5 bases. The CDR3 has 14 amino acids. V lost 6 bases and J 2 bases, leaving 11 bases between the germline ends. The CDR3 loop is CASSRDGGNQPQHF. The CDR3 DNA is TGTGCCAGCAGCCGGGACGGAGGCAATCAGCCCCAGCATTTT.